What follows is one T cell receptor beta chain and its context. What it recognizes is unknown. This CDR3 region has 16 residues. CDR1 and CDR2 (germline): MNHEY, SVGAGI. V lost 4 bases, J lost 1 base, and 5 bases stayed unmatched. Profiling relied on immunoSEQ multiplex PCR, and the TCRdb table lists in-frame clones only, not all of them. This table holds fewer than 30,000 clones, 70% to 80% found once. Within the ViraFEST assay, antigen-specific CD4+ T cells underwent expansion with viral peptide pools prior to sequencing. Cells that had been cultured for less than eleven days were the source of isolated CD4+ T cells. No vaccinee had earlier SARS-CoV-2 infection, and nucleocapsid antibodies were negative. Supplemented with approximately 10 IU/ml IL-2 and about 10 ug/ml peptides, some 2 million PBMC per well were kept in culture. Half the medium was swapped for IL-2 medium on days 3 and 7. The data were taken from a study of vaccination effects on CD4 cells after COVID-19.

Study results and caveats: Early post-infection timepoints were missing from the study, which also had few convalescent patients.

The sequenced sample was CD4+ T cells from PBMCs cultured with SARS-CoV-2 spike peptides, obtained before COVID-19 vaccination. The clonotype comes from a human donor who received a COVID-19 vaccine. V is TRBV6-5 and J is TRBJ2-7; 12 nucleotides line up with TRBD2. CDR3 in amino acids: CASSSGLAGISYEQYF. CDR3 DNA: TGTGCCAGCAGTTCTGGACTAGCGGGGATATCCTACGAGCAGTACTTC.